A selection of T cell receptor beta chains follows, all from one sample in a study of CD8 T cells in ankylosing spondylitis. TCRdb processed the 5' RACE reads anew with MiXCR; each CDR3 protein has one entry. The repertoire holds approximately 550,000 distinct CDR3 sequences, about 13% seen once, with under 7.5% in the top ten. The sequenced sample was blood, either unsorted or a sorted T cell fraction (not recorded which). The receptors originated from a male donor with ankylosing spondylitis. Each CDR3 is given with its conserved first and last residue.

j_call v_call cdr3_aa
TRBJ2-3 TRBV28 CASSRDLSTDTQYF
TRBJ1-1 TRBV29-1 CSVEDRRVWNTEAFF
TRBJ2-6 TRBV3-1 CASRRGVSGANVLTF
TRBJ1-3 TRBV29-1 CSAVSISGNTIYF
TRBJ1-3 TRBV4-1 CASSQGGGSGNTIYF
TRBJ1-5 TRBV27 CASRPLTSNQPQHF
TRBJ2-3 TRBV5-1 CASSTGTSGSADTQYF
TRBJ2-1 TRBV4-1 CASSQAFGGEGAYNEQFF
TRBJ2-2 TRBV9 CASSVATGSPGELFF
TRBJ1-2 TRBV11-2 CASSSPGTTHYGYTF
TRBJ2-7 TRBV3-1 CASSLSSGRGEQYF
TRBJ2-4 TRBV5-1 CASSLEPQGTNIQYF
TRBJ2-3 TRBV11-2 CASSLGTGADTQYF
TRBJ1-5 TRBV12-3/TRBV12-4 CASSLGTGRNQPQHF
TRBJ2-1 TRBV28 CASSFAASGRYNEQFF